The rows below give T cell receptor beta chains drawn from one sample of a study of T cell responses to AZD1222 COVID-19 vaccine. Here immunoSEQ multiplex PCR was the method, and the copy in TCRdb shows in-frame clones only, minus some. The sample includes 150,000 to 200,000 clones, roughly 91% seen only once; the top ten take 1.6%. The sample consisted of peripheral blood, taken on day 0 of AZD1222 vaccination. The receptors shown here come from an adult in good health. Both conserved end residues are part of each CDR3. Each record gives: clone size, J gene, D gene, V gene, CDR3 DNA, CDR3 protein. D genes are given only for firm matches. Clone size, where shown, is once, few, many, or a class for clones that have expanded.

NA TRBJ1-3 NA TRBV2 TGTGCCAGCATCCAGGGTATAATCCCTTCTGGAAACACCATATATTTT CASIQGIIPSGNTIYF
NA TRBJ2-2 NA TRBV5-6 TGTGCCAGCAGCTTGGCCGGGCCCGGGGAGCTGTTTTTT CASSLAGPGELFF
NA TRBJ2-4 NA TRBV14 TGTGCCAGCAGCCAACACAGCAATTTTCAAAACATTCAGTACTTC CASSQHSNFQNIQYF
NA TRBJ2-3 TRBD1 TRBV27 TGTGCCAGCAGGGACAGGGTTCTGGCCACAGATACGCAGTATTTT CASRDRVLATDTQYF
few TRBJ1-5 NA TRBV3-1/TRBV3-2 TGTGCCAGCAGCCAAGACGGGGGTAGCAATCAGCCCCAGCATTTT CASSQDGGSNQPQHF
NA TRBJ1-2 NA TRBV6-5 TGTGCCAGCACTGGCAGGGCTAACTATGGCTACACCTTC CASTGRANYGYTF
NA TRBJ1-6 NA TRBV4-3 TGCGCCAGCAGCCAGGGTGGGGGCGATTATAATTCACCCCTCCACTTT CASSQGGGDYNSPLHF
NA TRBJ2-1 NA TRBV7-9 TGTGCCAGCAGCTCGACAGTACAGAAAAGCTCCTACAATGAGCAGTTCTTC CASSSTVQKSSYNEQFF
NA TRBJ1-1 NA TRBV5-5 TGTGCCAGCAGCCCTGGTGGGGTACGGGACACTGAAGCTTTCTTT CASSPGGVRDTEAFF
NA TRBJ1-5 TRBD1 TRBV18 TGTGCCAGCTCACCCGACAGGGTCAATCAGCCCCAGCATTTT CASSPDRVNQPQHF
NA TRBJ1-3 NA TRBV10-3 TGTGCCATCACGGGCCAGACTGGAAACACCATATATTTT CAITGQTGNTIYF
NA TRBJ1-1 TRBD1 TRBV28 TGTGCCAGCAGTCAAGGGACAGAGAACACTGAAGCTTTCTTT CASSQGTENTEAFF
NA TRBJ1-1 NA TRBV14 TGTGCCAGCAGCCCTGGTGGGGGGGGAGTCCTGAACACTGAAGCTTTCTTT CASSPGGGGVLNTEAFF
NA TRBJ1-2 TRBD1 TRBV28 TGTGCCAGCAGTTCTCTAGGACAGGTGTTAACCGGTGGCTACACCTTC CASSSLGQVLTGGYTF
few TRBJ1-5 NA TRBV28 TGTGCCAGCAGTTCGTTCGAGTCCACTCATCCCCAGCATTTT CASSSFESTHPQHF
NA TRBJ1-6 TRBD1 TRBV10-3 TGTGCCATCAGTGAGTCGTGGACAGGGGATTCACCCCTCCACTTT CAISESWTGDSPLHF
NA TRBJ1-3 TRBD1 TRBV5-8 TGTGCCAGCAGCCGAACGGACAGGCCCAGCTCTGGAAACACCATATATTTT CASSRTDRPSSGNTIYF
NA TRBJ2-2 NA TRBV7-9 TGTGCCAGCAGCCCCCCCGGGGAGCTGTTTTTT CASSPPGELFF
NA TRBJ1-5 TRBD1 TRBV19 TGTGCCAGTAGTTTTCGGGGACAGGCCGGCAATCAGCCCCAGCATTTT CASSFRGQAGNQPQHF
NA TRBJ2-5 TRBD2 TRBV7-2 TGTGCCAGCAGCTCCCCCGGGGGGGGGACGGAGACCCAGTACTTC CASSSPGGGTETQYF
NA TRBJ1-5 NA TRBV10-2 TGCGCCAGCAGTGATGGACTCAATCAGCCCCAGCATTTT CASSDGLNQPQHF
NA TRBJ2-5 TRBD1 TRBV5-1 TGCGCCAGCTTTGGACAGGGCCGGGGAGAGACCCAGTACTTC CASFGQGRGETQYF
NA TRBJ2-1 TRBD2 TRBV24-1 TGTGCCACCAGTGGGATTGGGACTAGCGGAAATGAGCAGTTCTTC CATSGIGTSGNEQFF
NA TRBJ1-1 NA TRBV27 TGTGCCAGCAGAAGACAGTTCGATGAAGCTTTCTTT CASRRQFDEAFF
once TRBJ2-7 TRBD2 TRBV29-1 TGCAGCGTGGGGACTAGCGGGAGCGAGCAGTACTTC CSVGTSGSEQYF
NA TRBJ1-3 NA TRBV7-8 TGTGCCAGCAGTTACAATTCGGCAGGCTCTGGAAACACCATATATTTT CASSYNSAGSGNTIYF
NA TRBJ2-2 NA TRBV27 NA CASSFLAGQNTGELFF
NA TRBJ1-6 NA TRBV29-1 TGCAGCGTTCGCGACAGCTCCTATAATTCACCCCTCCACTTT CSVRDSSYNSPLHF
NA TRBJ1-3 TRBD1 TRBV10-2 TGCGCCAGCAGTAGGACAGGGGCTAACTCTGGAAACACCATATATTTT CASSRTGANSGNTIYF
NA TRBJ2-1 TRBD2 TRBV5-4 TGTGCCAGCAGCTTGGGAGGCGGGAGGGCGGATAATGAGCAGTTCTTC CASSLGGGRADNEQFF
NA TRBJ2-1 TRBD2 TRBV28 TGTGCCAGCAGTTCTCTAGCGGGAGCATTTATTGAGCAGTTCTTC CASSSLAGAFIEQFF
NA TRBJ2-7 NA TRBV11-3 TGTGCCAGCAGCTCCGGCGAGGGCTACGAGCAGTACTTC CASSSGEGYEQYF
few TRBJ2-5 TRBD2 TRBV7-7 TGTGCTAGCAGCCCGGGGGGTGGAGAGACCCAGTACTTC CASSPGGGETQYF
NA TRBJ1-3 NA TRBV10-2 TGCGCCAGCAGTGAGTCCAGGGTCTCGGGAAACACCATATATTTT CASSESRVSGNTIYF
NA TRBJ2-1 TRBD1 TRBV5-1 TGCGCCAGCAGCCTGGGTGGACAGGGGAGGAATGAGCAGTTCTTC CASSLGGQGRNEQFF
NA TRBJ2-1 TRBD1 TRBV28 TGTGCCAGCAGAAGGACAGGAAACAATGAGCAGTTCTTC CASRRTGNNEQFF
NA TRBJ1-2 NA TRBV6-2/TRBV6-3 TGTGCCAGCAGCCCGGACAGCAACTATGGCTACACCTTC CASSPDSNYGYTF
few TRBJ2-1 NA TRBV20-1 TGCAGTGCTAGTCGGGGTACTTTTGGGTACAATGAGCAGTTCTTC CSASRGTFGYNEQFF